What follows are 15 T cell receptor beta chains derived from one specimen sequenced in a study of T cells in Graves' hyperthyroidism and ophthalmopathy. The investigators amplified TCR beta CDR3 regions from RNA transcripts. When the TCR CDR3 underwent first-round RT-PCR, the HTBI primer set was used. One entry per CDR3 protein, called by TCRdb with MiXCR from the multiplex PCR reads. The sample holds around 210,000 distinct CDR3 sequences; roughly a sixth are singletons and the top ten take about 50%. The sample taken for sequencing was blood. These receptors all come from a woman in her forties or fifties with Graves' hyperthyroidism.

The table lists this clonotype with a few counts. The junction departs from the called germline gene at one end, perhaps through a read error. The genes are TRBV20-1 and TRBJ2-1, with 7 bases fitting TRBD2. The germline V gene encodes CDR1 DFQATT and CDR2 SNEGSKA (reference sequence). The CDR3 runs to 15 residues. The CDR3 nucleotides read TGCAGTGCTGGAGATCCTAGCGGCCCTATAAATGAGCAGTTCTTC. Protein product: CSAGDPSGPINEQFF.

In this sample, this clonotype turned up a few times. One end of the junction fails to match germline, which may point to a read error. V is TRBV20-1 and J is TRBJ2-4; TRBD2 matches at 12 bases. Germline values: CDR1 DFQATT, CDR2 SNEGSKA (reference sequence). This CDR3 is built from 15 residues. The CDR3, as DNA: TGCAGTGCTAGACCTAGCGGGAGGGCCAAGAACATTCAGTACTTC. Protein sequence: CSARPSGRAKNIQYF.

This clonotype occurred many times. CDR3 coding DNA: TGTGCCAGCAGCTTAGACGGGGGACGCGCGACGGTCGAGCAGTACTTC. Its protein product is CASSLDGGRATVEQYF. This sequence joins TRBV7-2 and TRBJ2-7; a weak D match, TRBD2 (6 bases). The germline V and J ends were trimmed by 1 base and 6 bases, with 19 bases remaining between them. This CDR3 region has 16 residues. Germline lookup yields CDR1 SGHTA and CDR2 FQGNSA.

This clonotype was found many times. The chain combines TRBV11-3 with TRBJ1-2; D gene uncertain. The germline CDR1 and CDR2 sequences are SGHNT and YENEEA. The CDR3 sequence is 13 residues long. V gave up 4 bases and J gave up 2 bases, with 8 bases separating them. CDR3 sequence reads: CASSWKGNYGYTF. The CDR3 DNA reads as TGTGCCAGCAGCTGGAAGGGAAACTATGGCTACACCTTC.

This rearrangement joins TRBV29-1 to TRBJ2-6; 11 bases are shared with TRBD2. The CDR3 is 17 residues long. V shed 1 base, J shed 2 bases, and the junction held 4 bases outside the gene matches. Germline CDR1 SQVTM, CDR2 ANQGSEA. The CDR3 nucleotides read TGCAGCGTTGAAGTTTTGACTAGCGGGACTGGGGCCAACGTCCTGACTTTC. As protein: CSVEVLTSGTGANVLTF. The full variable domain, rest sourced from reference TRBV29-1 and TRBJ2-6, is SAVISQKPSRDICQRGTSLTIQCQVDSQVTMMFWYRQQPGQSLTLIATANQGSEATYESGFVIDKFPISRPNLTFSTLTVSNMSPEDSSIYLCSVEVLTSGTGANVLTFGAGSRLTVL.

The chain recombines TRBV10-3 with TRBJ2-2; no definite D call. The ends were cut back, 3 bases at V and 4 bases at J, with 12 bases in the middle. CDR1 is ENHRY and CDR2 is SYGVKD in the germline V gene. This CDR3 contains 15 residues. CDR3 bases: TGTGCCATCAGTGACCCCTCACACGGCACCGGGGAGCTGTTTTTT. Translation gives CAISDPSHGTGELFF.

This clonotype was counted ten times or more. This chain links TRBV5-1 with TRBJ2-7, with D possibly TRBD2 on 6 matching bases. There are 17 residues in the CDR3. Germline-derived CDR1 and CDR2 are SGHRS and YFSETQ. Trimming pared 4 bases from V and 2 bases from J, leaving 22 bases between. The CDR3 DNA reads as TGCGCCAGCAGCAACCACCCGGTGGGGGGAGTGGCCTACGAGCAGTACTTC. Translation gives CASSNHPVGGVAYEQYF.

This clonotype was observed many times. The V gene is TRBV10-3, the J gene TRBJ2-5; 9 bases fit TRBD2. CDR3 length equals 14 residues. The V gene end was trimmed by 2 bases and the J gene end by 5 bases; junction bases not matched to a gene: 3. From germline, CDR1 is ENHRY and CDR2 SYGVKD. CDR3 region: CAISEASGMETQYF. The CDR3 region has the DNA TGTGCCATCAGTGAGGCTAGCGGGATGGAGACCCAGTACTTC.

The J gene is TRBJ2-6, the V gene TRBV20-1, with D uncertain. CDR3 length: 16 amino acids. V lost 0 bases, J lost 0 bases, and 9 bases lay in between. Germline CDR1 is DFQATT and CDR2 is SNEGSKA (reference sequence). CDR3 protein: CSAREGSISGANVLTF. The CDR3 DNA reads TGCAGTGCTAGAGAAGGTTCCATCTCTGGGGCCAACGTCCTGACTTTC.

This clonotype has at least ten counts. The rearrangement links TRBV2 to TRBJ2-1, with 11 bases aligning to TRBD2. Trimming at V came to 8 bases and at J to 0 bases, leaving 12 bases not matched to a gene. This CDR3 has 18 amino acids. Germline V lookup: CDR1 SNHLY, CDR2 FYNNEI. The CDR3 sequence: CASQTSGTPLNSYNEQFF. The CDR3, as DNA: TGTGCCAGCCAGACTAGCGGGACACCCCTGAACTCCTACAATGAGCAGTTCTTC. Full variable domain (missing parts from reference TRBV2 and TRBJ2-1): EPEVTQTPSHQVTQMGQEVILRCVPISNHLYFYWYRQILGQKVEFLVSFYNNEISEKSEIFDDQFSVERPDGSNFTLKIRSTKLEDSAMYFCASQTSGTPLNSYNEQFFGPGTRLTVL.

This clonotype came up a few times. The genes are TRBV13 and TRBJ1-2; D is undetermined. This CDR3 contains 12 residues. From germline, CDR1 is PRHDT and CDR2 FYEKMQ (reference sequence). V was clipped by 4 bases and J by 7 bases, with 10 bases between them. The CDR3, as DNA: TGTGCCAGCAGCTCTAACTCGGCTGGCTACACCTTC. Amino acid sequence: CASSSNSAGYTF.

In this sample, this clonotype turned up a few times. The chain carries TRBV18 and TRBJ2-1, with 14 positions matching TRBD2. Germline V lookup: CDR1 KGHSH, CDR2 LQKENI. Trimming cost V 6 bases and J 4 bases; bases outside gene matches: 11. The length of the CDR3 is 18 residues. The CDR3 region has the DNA TGTGCCAGCTCCCCGGTGACTAGCGGGAGGGCCCCGTACAATGAGCAGTTCTTC. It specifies CASSPVTSGRAPYNEQFF.

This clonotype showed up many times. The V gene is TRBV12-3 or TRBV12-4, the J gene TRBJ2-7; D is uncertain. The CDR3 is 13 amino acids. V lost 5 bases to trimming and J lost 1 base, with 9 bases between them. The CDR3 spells CASSDSLSYEQYF. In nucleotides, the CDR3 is TGTGCCAGCAGTGACTCTCTATCCTACGAGCAGTACTTC.

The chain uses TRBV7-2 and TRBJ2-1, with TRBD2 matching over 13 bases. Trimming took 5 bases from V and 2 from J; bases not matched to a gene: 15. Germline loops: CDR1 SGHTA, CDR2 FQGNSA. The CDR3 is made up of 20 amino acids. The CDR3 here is CASSRRVVTSGRSPYNEQFF. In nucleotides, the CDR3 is TGTGCCAGCAGCCGGAGAGTGGTGACTAGCGGGAGGAGTCCCTACAATGAGCAGTTCTTC.

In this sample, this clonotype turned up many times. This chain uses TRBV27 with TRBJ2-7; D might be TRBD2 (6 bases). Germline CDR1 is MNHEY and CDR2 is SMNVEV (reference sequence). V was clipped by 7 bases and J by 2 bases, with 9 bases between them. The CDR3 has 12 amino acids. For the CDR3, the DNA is TGTGCCAGCACGGGAGCCACCTACGAGCAGTACTTC. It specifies CASTGATYEQYF.